This T cell receptor beta chain originates from a study of beta chain features in type 1 diabetes. Sequenced material consisted of expressed TCRB transcripts (all of the isolated RNA was reverse transcribed). The protocol was immunoSEQ multiplex PCR, while the TCRdb copy is restricted to in-frame clones and leaves out a portion. In the table there are hundreds of thousands of clones, over 25% of which are singletons. This CDR3 has 13 residues. Trimming at V came to 8 bases and at J to 4 bases, leaving 6 bases not matched to a gene. The germline gives CDR1 MGHDK, CDR2 SYGVNS. On average, the one heparinised blood draw given by each donor was approximately 120 mL. CD4+ cells of the naive, central memory, regulatory and stem cell-like memory types were sorted via CD45RO/CCR7/CD25/CD127/CD95/CD27.

The receptor's source is a man aged 18 to 29 in good health. Specimen: naive CD4+ T cells from blood. V usage is TRBV25-1 and J usage is TRBJ2-5, with 8 bases matching TRBD2. CDR3 in DNA: TGTGCCAGCCGGGAGGGGGTACGAGAGACCCAGTACTTC. This codes for CASREGVRETQYF.